The 27 T cell receptor beta chains listed next were all sequenced from one sample in a study of PD-1 blockade in classical Hodgkin lymphoma. Assay: immunoSEQ multiplex PCR; the TCRdb copy retains only in-frame clones and omits some. The data hold 20,000 to 25,000 clones, with about 70% observed a single time. Time point: cycle 4 day 1 (C4D1), after less than seven weeks of nivolumab. Following autologous stem cell transplantation, relapse occurred in every patient, and exposure to brentuximab vedotin varied. The sequences come from peripheral blood mononuclear cells (PBMCs), collected before the fourth cycle of nivolumab. These receptors were taken from a human donor with classical Hodgkin lymphoma.

The chain recombines TRBV11-2 with TRBJ1-1; no reliable D call. CDR3 size: 15 residues. V lost 2 bases to trimming and J lost 5 bases, with 15 bases between them. CDR1 and CDR2 (germline): SGHAT, FQNNGV. In DNA, the CDR3 is TGTGCCAGCAGCTTAATTGGAGGATTAGGGACTGAAGCTTTCTTT. This sequence encodes CASSLIGGLGTEAFF.

The chain has TRBV6-5 and TRBJ1-1; D remains ambiguous. Germline-derived CDR1 and CDR2 are MNHEY and SVGAGI. The CDR3 length is 13 residues. V was pared by 0 bases and J by 10 bases, with 12 bases between. The DNA for the CDR3 is TGTGCCAGCAGTTACTCAGATCGGGAGGGAGCTTTCTTT. Translated: CASSYSDREGAFF.

The rearrangement links TRBV19 to TRBJ1-1; the match to TRBD1 covers 9 bases. The CDR3 is 16 residues long. Germline assignment: CDR1 LNHDA and CDR2 SQIVND (reference sequence). Unmatched junction bases numbered 6, after V lost 4 bases and J lost 0 bases. The CDR3 coding sequence is TGTGCCAGTAGTACCCCGACAGGGGGATTGAACACTGAAGCTTTCTTT. This gives the protein CASSTPTGGLNTEAFF.

The chain is built from TRBV27 and TRBJ1-6; no definite D call. V was clipped by 0 bases and J by 6 bases, with 6 bases between them. CDR3 length equals 14 residues. Germline CDR1 reads MNHEY; CDR2 reads SMNVEV (reference sequence). The CDR3 bases are TGTGCCAGCAGTTTATCCCGTCTTAATTCACCCCTCCACTTT. It is translated as CASSLSRLNSPLHF.

In this sample, this clone turned up a few times. The chain has TRBV14 and TRBJ1-4; a weak D match, TRBD1 (5 bases). The CDR3 has 12 residues. Trimming pared 5 bases from V and 5 bases from J, leaving 6 bases between. From germline, CDR1 is SGHDN and CDR2 FVKESK. The DNA of the CDR3 is TGTGCCAGCAGCAAGGGGAATGAAAAACTGTTTTTT. Translating gives CASSKGNEKLFF. The full variable domain, with the rest looked up from reference TRBV14 and TRBJ1-4, is EAGVTQFPSHSVIEKGQTVTLRCDPISGHDNLYWYRRVMGKEIKFLLHFVKESKQDESGMPNNRFLAERTGGTYSTLKVQPAELEDSGVYFCASSKGNEKLFFGSGTQLSVL.

The V gene is TRBV4-2, the J gene TRBJ1-2; possibly TRBD1 for D (5 bases). The CDR3 runs to 16 residues. The V gene lost 0 bases and the J gene lost 5 bases, with 16 bases spanning the gap. CDR1 and CDR2 (germline): LGHNA, YNFKEQ. The CDR3 reads CASSQEDRQRLYGYTF. The CDR3 nucleotides read TGTGCCAGCAGCCAAGAAGATCGACAGAGGCTTTATGGCTACACCTTC.

CDR3 in DNA: TGTGCCAGCAGCTTAATGGCTAGCGGGAACTACGAGCAGTACTTC. Amino acid sequence: CASSLMASGNYEQYF. The chain uses TRBV7-2 and TRBJ2-7; TRBD2 matches 9 bases. The germline gives CDR1 SGHTA, CDR2 FQGNSA. V was pared by 2 bases and J by 3 bases, with 5 bases of the junction left unmatched. The CDR3 has 15 residues.

The J gene is TRBJ1-2, the V gene TRBV5-4, with a possible D match to TRBD1 (6 bases). Trimming shortened V by 0 bases and J by 6 bases, and 18 bases separated the two germline ends. Germline V lookup: CDR1 SGHNT, CDR2 YYREEE (reference sequence). The CDR3 has 16 amino acids. CDR3 sequence (DNA): TGTGCCAGCAGCTTGGTTGGGCAGGGGCATATAAATGGCTACACCTTC. Protein: CASSLVGQGHINGYTF.

V and J are TRBV2 and TRBJ2-4; 8 bases align to TRBD2. Per the germline V gene, CDR1 is SNHLY and CDR2 is FYNNEI. There are 15 residues in the CDR3. The V gene end was trimmed by 1 base and the J gene end by 6 bases; junction bases not matched to a gene: 5. CDR3 sequence (DNA): TGTGCCAGCAGTGAAGGGAGAGCGGGAGTAAACATTCAGTACTTC. Amino acids: CASSEGRAGVNIQYF.

The chain carries TRBV7-2 and TRBJ2-7; D is perhaps TRBD1 (5 bases). Trimming shortened V by 3 bases and J by 2 bases, and 11 bases separated the two germline ends. The CDR3 has 14 amino acids. Per the germline V gene, CDR1 is SGHTA and CDR2 is FQGNSA. The CDR3 nucleotides read TGTGCCAGCAGCTTTGGGCAGGGAACCTACGAGCAGTACTTC. Its translation: CASSFGQGTYEQYF.

By sample fraction, this clone is medium-sized. This sequence joins TRBV7-3 and TRBJ2-3; no clear D gene. Looked up from germline, CDR1 is SGHTA and CDR2 is FQGTGA. This CDR3 contains 13 residues. Trimming removed 2 bases at V and 4 bases at J, with 7 bases between. The CDR3 loop is CASSLGVPDTQYF. The CDR3 DNA sequence: TGTGCCAGCAGCTTAGGGGTTCCAGATACGCAGTATTTT. Full variable domain (outside the CDR3, taken from reference TRBV7-3 and TRBJ2-3): GAGVSQTPSNKVTEKGKYVELRCDPISGHTALYWYRQSLGQGPEFLIYFQGTGAADDSGLPNDRFFAVRPEGSVSTLKIQRTERGDSAVYLCASSLGVPDTQYFGPGTRLTVL.

The rearrangement joins TRBV9 to TRBJ2-7; D may be TRBD1 (5 bases). The ends were cut back, 0 bases at V and 4 bases at J, with 8 bases in the middle. CDR1 is SGDLS, CDR2 YYNGEE, per germline. The CDR3 is 13 amino acids. The CDR3 is CASSVAPGYEQYF. The CDR3 DNA sequence: TGTGCCAGCAGCGTAGCCCCAGGGTACGAGCAGTACTTC.

This clone was recorded a few times. The chain is built from TRBV27 and TRBJ1-5; unclear D gene. This CDR3 contains 15 residues. The V end lost 1 base, the J end lost 2 bases, and 9 bases lay between the germline ends. Germline values: CDR1 MNHEY, CDR2 SMNVEV (reference sequence). The CDR3 coding sequence is TGTGCCAGCAGTTTATTGGGAACCGGCAATCAGCCCCAGCATTTT. This gives the protein CASSLLGTGNQPQHF.

This clone appeared a few times. The J gene is TRBJ1-3, the V gene TRBV19; TRBD1 matches 10 bases. Per the germline V gene, CDR1 is LNHDA and CDR2 is SQIVND (reference sequence). The CDR3 is made up of 13 amino acids. V was pared by 10 bases and J by 6 bases, with 6 bases of the junction left unmatched. The CDR3 DNA is TGTGCCACAGGACAGGGGGAAACAAACACCATATATTTT. Translated: CATGQGETNTIYF. The full variable domain, its missing parts supplied by reference TRBV19 and TRBJ1-3, is DGGITQSPKYLFRKEGQNVTLSCEQNLNHDAMYWYRQDPGQGLRLIYYSQIVNDFQKGDIAEGYSVSREKKESFPLTVTSAQKNPTAFYLCATGQGETNTIYFGEGSWLTVV.

This clone came up once. This chain links TRBV28 with TRBJ2-4; 10 bases fit TRBD2. The CDR3 contains 16 residues. V lost 5 bases, J lost 7 bases, and 11 bases stayed unmatched. CDR1 MDHEN and CDR2 SYDVKM come from the germline V gene. DNA of the CDR3: TGTGCCAGCAGTCTAATTGGACTAGCGGCAGACAACATTCAGTACTTC. It specifies CASSLIGLAADNIQYF.

As for this clone: The sample carries other DNA sequences with the same CDR3. CDR3 sequence (DNA): TGTGCCAGCAGTTTTGGAGGGCCTGCCTACGAGCAGTACTTC. Translating gives CASSFGGPAYEQYF. The V and J genes are TRBV27 and TRBJ2-7, with a possible D match to TRBD2 (6 bases). V gave up 3 bases and J gave up 2 bases, with 11 bases separating them. The CDR3 length is 14 residues. The germline V gene has CDR1 MNHEY and CDR2 SMNVEV (reference sequence).

This clone appeared a single time. This chain uses TRBV6-1 with TRBJ2-5; TRBD1 agrees at 8 bases. Per the germline V gene, CDR1 is MNHNS and CDR2 is SASEGT. After removal of 4 bases from V and 0 bases from J, the junction contained 1 base not matched to a gene. This CDR3 spans 14 amino acids. CDR3 in DNA: TGTGCCAGCAGTGTGGGACAGGACCAAGAGACCCAGTACTTC. Translated, it gives CASSVGQDQETQYF.

This chain joins TRBV18 and TRBJ1-2; D not certain. V was shortened by 3 bases and J by 4 bases, with 15 bases between the two germline ends. The V gene's germline CDR1 is KGHSH and CDR2 LQKENI. The CDR3 consists of 15 residues. The CDR3 nucleotides are TGTGCCAGCTCACCCGGGCCGGAATTATCCTATGGCTACACCTTC. Amino acids: CASSPGPELSYGYTF.

This clone was picked up a small number of times. This chain joins TRBV7-3 and TRBJ1-3; 7 bases align to TRBD1. The germline V gene encodes CDR1 SGHTA and CDR2 FQGTGA. The junction had 1 base not matched to a gene; V was cut back by 0 bases and J by 2 bases. This CDR3 has 15 amino acids. The CDR3 DNA follows: TGTGCCAGCAGCTTAACGAGGGGGCCTGGAAACACCATATATTTT. Protein sequence: CASSLTRGPGNTIYF.

The rearrangement links TRBV25-1 to TRBJ2-3; D is unclear. Germline values: CDR1 MGHDK, CDR2 SYGVNS. Trimming removed 3 bases from V and 2 bases from J, with 15 bases in between. The CDR3 covers 16 residues. The CDR3 nucleotides are TGTGCCAGCAGTGACGAGCGTCAGGAGTTCACAGATACGCAGTATTTT. As protein: CASSDERQEFTDTQYF.

This chain uses TRBV4-2 with TRBJ1-2; D is unresolved. Germline V gene sequence: CDR1 LGHNA, CDR2 YNFKEQ. The CDR3 is 15 residues long. Trimming stripped 5 bases from V and 3 bases from J, with 16 bases between. The CDR3 nucleotides are TGTGCCAGCAGCTTGGAAAGTAACGGCTACTATGGCTACACCTTC. Translation: CASSLESNGYYGYTF.

The rearrangement links TRBV28 to TRBJ2-3; D is unresolved. V lost 6 bases to trimming and J lost 5 bases, with 9 bases between them. Germline CDR1 is MDHEN and CDR2 is SYDVKM. The length of the CDR3 is 12 residues. CDR3 coding DNA: TGTGCCAGCAGGTTGAACGGAGATACGCAGTATTTT. Translating gives CASRLNGDTQYF.

This clone was counted only a few times. The chain couples TRBV11-1 to TRBJ1-2; D is unresolved. Germline CDR1 reads SGHAT; CDR2 reads FQDESV (reference sequence). Trimming pared 5 bases from V and 5 bases from J, leaving 9 bases between. The CDR3 length is 12 residues. The CDR3 nucleotides are TGTGCCAGCAGCCAAGAGTGGTATGGCTACACCTTC. Its translation is CASSQEWYGYTF.

V usage is TRBV23-1 and J usage is TRBJ1-5; D is uncertain. TRBV23-1 is known as an ORF, though its function is uncertain. This CDR3 is built from 12 residues. Trimming removed 4 bases from V and 7 bases from J, with 8 bases in between. The CDR3 is CASSPCGQPQHF. The CDR3 DNA follows: TGCGCCAGCAGTCCTTGTGGGCAGCCCCAGCATTTT.

This clone is medium-sized in the sample. The chain uses TRBV20-1 and TRBJ2-3, with a weak D call TRBD2 (5 bases). The CDR3 extends over 11 amino acids. V lost 6 bases, J lost 8 bases, and 12 bases lay in between. Germline V gene sequence: CDR1 DFQATT, CDR2 SNEGSKA (reference sequence). CDR3 in amino acids: CSALKLGTQYF. CDR3 sequence (DNA): TGCAGTGCGCTGAAACTAGGTACGCAGTATTTT.

V usage is TRBV7-3 and J usage is TRBJ2-2, with D maybe TRBD2 (6 bases). The CDR3 covers 13 residues. V lost 5 bases, J lost 6 bases, and 10 bases lay in between. Germline lookup yields CDR1 SGHTA and CDR2 FQGTGA. The CDR3 sequence: CASSPAGPGELFF. The CDR3, as DNA: TGTGCCAGCAGCCCCGCGGGGCCCGGGGAGCTGTTTTTT.

V usage is TRBV19 and J usage is TRBJ2-2; D might be TRBD2 (5 bases). CDR1 is LNHDA and CDR2 is SQIVND in the germline V gene (reference sequence). The CDR3 is 14 amino acids. V was pared by 5 bases and J by 2 bases, with 9 bases between. CDR3 nucleotides: TGTGCCAGTAGTCCCGGACTTAACACCGGGGAGCTGTTTTTT. It encodes CASSPGLNTGELFF.